This TCR beta chain was recorded in a study of T cells after yellow fever vaccination. One entry per CDR3 protein results from TCRdb running MiXCR on the 5' RACE reads. The data contain more than 350,000 distinct CDR3 sequences, roughly 12% of them singletons. Ten or more counts support this clonotype. Per the germline V gene, CDR1 is MNHNS and CDR2 is SASEGT. The CDR3 totals 13 residues. V shed 11 bases, J shed 5 bases, and the junction held 8 bases outside the gene matches. The receptor comes from a man aged 18 to 29 who received the YFV17D yellow fever vaccine. The sample consisted of PBMCs, taken on the day of the first yellow fever vaccination. The rearrangement uses TRBV6-1 and TRBJ2-2; TRBD1 agrees at 7 bases. The CDR3 reads CACKDRATGELFF. CDR3 bases: TGTGCCTGCAAAGACAGGGCAACCGGGGAGCTGTTTTTT.